This T cell receptor (beta chain) was sequenced in a study of post-analysis software for immune sequencing data. On the study more broadly: The cohort encompassed relapsing-remitting, secondary progressive and progressive-relapsing multiple sclerosis disease courses. Study-wide findings and caveats: Five TRBV segments, including TRBV5-6, TRBV5-1 and TRBV20-1, were more frequent in patients than controls. Under F measure analysis, samples from one preparation batch co-clustered strongly. Multiple sclerosis patients showed significantly lower normalized Chao1 diversity than controls did.

Trimming took off 7 bases at V and 4 bases at J, with 13 bases between the two ends. This CDR3 is 12 amino acids long. Germline-derived CDR1 and CDR2 are SQVTM and ANQGSEA. Libraries were made from TCR beta cDNA, and they carried unique molecular identifiers. TCRdb reanalysed the PCR reads using MiXCR and keeps one entry per CDR3 protein. The sample has almost 700,000 distinct CDR3 sequences, around 64% seen once. With regard to this clonotype: Antigen: not known.

The chain combines TRBV29-1 with TRBJ2-5; either TRBD1 or TRBD2 may supply D (6 bases each). This TCR was recovered from a girl aged 2-10 years with multiple sclerosis. Sequencing was performed on blood. The CDR3 sequence is CSALGGGETQYF. The DNA of the CDR3 is TGCAGCGCTCTAGGGGGAGGAGAGACCCAGTACTTC.